This T cell receptor (beta chain) was captured by sequencing in a study of T cell responses to AZD1222 COVID-19 vaccine. Findings of the study overall: CD4 TCRs associated with vaccination spanned spike, dominating at 160-218 and 743-854. Sampling captured repertoires only after the peak T cell response.

The repertoire was sequenced with immunoSEQ multiplex PCR; TCRdb's copy has only in-frame clones and lacks some. Found here are roughly 150,000 clones, approximately 90% of them singletons; the top ten hold around 2.1%. This CDR3 has 13 residues. The V and J ends lost 1 base and 8 bases respectively, with 11 bases between them. CDR1 is LGHDT, CDR2 YNNKEL, per germline (reference sequence). With regard to this clone: Its antigen remains unknown.

The J gene is TRBJ1-2, the V gene TRBV3-1 (or the pseudogene TRBV3-2); D unclear. Specimen: peripheral blood, collected 28 days after the second AZD1222 dose. This receptor was taken from an adult who received the AZD1222 COVID-19 vaccine. The CDR3 sequence is CASSQGAGSGYTF. CDR3 DNA: TGTGCCAGCAGCCAAGGTGCAGGCTCCGGCTACACCTTC.